The 28 T cell receptor beta chains presented below share a single source sample, sequenced in a study of T cells in Graves' hyperthyroidism and ophthalmopathy. Amplified TCR beta CDR3 regions came from RNA transcripts. First-round RT-PCR with HTBI primers amplified the TCR CDR3 region. TCRdb used MiXCR to reprocess the multiplex PCR reads, holding one entry per CDR3 protein. The table has roughly 330,000 distinct CDR3 sequences, roughly 17% seen once. Material: blood. Receptors were obtained from a man younger than 45 with Graves' hyperthyroidism.

The chain is built from TRBV11-2 and TRBJ2-1, with 11 bases that match TRBD2. The CDR3 consists of 18 residues. Germline V gene lookup returns CDR1 SGHAT and CDR2 FQNNGV. After removal of 7 bases from V and 8 bases from J, the junction contained 19 bases not matched to a gene. CDR3 nucleotides: TGTGCCAGCAACCGAGACAGTCTTAGCGGGAGGGCCGATCATGAGCAGTTCTTC. It encodes CASNRDSLSGRADHEQFF. The variable domain in full, completed from reference TRBV11-2 and TRBJ2-1, reads EAGVAQSPRYKIIEKRQSVAFWCNPISGHATLYWYQQILGQGPKLLIQFQNNGVVDDSQLPKDRFSAERLKGVDSTLKIQPAKLEDSAVYLCASNRDSLSGRADHEQFFGPGTRLTVL.

This clonotype showed up just a few times. The genes are TRBV7-9 and TRBJ2-2, with 13 nucleotides matching TRBD2. The CDR3 is made up of 17 amino acids. V lost 3 bases, J lost 5 bases, and 6 bases stayed unmatched. Germline-derived CDR1 and CDR2 are SEHNR and FQNEAQ (reference sequence). This CDR3 reads CASSFGLAGARTGELFF. In DNA form, the CDR3 reads TGTGCCAGCAGCTTCGGACTAGCGGGAGCTCGGACCGGGGAGCTGTTTTTT.

This clonotype showed up just a few times. The chain carries TRBV30 and TRBJ2-6; D gene unclear. V was pared by 1 base and J by 0 bases, with 4 bases between. This CDR3 is built from 14 residues. CDR1 is GTSNPN, CDR2 SVGIG, per germline (reference sequence). The CDR3 nucleotides are TGTGCCTGGAGTGAGGGCTCTGGGGCCAACGTCCTGACTTTC. It is translated as CAWSEGSGANVLTF.

The chain links TRBV15 to TRBJ2-7; D is unresolved. Trimming took 9 bases from V and 7 from J, leaving 25 bases between them. The CDR3 has 15 amino acids. In germline, CDR1 is LNHNV, CDR2 YYDKDF (reference sequence). CDR3 DNA: TGTGCCACGGGAATGGGATACCCTGCGTTGGGTGAGCAGTACTTC. As protein: CATGMGYPALGEQYF.

This clonotype showed up many times. The chain uses TRBV2 and TRBJ2-3; no definite D call. CDR1 and CDR2 from the germline V gene are SNHLY and FYNNEI. The CDR3 contains 14 residues. The ends were cut back, 6 bases at V and 0 bases at J, with 10 bases in the middle. This CDR3 is CASRVEPSTDTQYF. CDR3 in DNA: TGTGCCAGCAGGGTGGAGCCTAGCACAGATACGCAGTATTTT.

The chain's CDR3 is CASSSLGQGGEKLFF. The CDR3 nucleotides are TGCGCCAGCAGCTCCCTGGGACAGGGTGGGGAAAAACTGTTTTTT. The chain couples TRBV5-1 to TRBJ1-4; TRBD1 matches at 9 bases. This CDR3 has 15 residues. The germline V gene encodes CDR1 SGHRS and CDR2 YFSETQ. Trimming cost V 3 bases and J 8 bases; bases outside gene matches: 8. The variable domain in full, completed from reference TRBV5-1 and TRBJ1-4, reads KAGVTQTPRYLIKTRGQQVTLSCSPISGHRSVSWYQQTPGQGLQFLFEYFSETQRNKGNFPGRFSGRQFSNSRSEMNVSTLELGDSALYLCASSSLGQGGEKLFFGSGTQLSVL.

The rearrangement joins TRBV27 to TRBJ2-3, with D possibly TRBD2 on 6 matching bases. CDR3 length: 14 amino acids. Per germline, CDR1 MNHEY and CDR2 SMNVEV (reference sequence). The ends were cut back, 6 bases at V and 1 base at J, with 11 bases in the middle. The DNA for the CDR3 is TGTGCCAGCAGCGGGAGTCGGGGCACAGATACGCAGTATTTT. Translating it yields CASSGSRGTDTQYF.

This clonotype occurred many times. The J gene is TRBJ2-3, the V gene TRBV27; D is perhaps TRBD2 (6 bases). CDR3 length equals 13 residues. Germline V lookup: CDR1 MNHEY, CDR2 SMNVEV (reference sequence). Trimming pared 4 bases from V and 10 bases from J, leaving 15 bases between. The CDR3 bases are TGTGCCAGCAGTTCGGAGATTTGGGGGGCGCAGTATTTT. This gives the protein CASSSEIWGAQYF.

This chain links TRBV20-1 with TRBJ1-6; TRBD1 aligns across 8 bases. The CDR3 sequence is 18 residues long. Germline V lookup: CDR1 DFQATT, CDR2 SNEGSKA (reference sequence). Losses at the gene ends were 6 bases for V and 0 bases for J; bases not matched to a gene: 13. The CDR3 DNA reads as TGCAGTGCCCCCATCTGGGACAGGCGTAGCTCCTATAATTCACCCCTCCACTTT. Amino acids: CSAPIWDRRSSYNSPLHF.

The rearrangement joins TRBV29-1 to TRBJ1-3; D not resolved. Trimming shortened V by 1 base and J by 4 bases, and 5 bases separated the two germline ends. Germline values: CDR1 SQVTM, CDR2 ANQGSEA. The CDR3 consists of 12 residues. The CDR3 sequence: CSVEARGNTIYF. Written as DNA, the CDR3 is TGCAGCGTTGAAGCGCGGGGAAACACCATATATTTT.

This clonotype was detected many times. The chain joins TRBV12-5 to TRBJ2-3; D is unresolved. Germline-derived CDR1 and CDR2 are LGHNT and FRNRAP. This CDR3 comprises 15 residues. The V end lost 7 bases, the J end lost 2 bases, and 16 bases lay between the germline ends. CDR3 region: CASAILGLNTDTQYF. As DNA, the CDR3 is TGTGCTAGTGCCATTCTCGGGCTAAACACAGATACGCAGTATTTT. Full variable domain (remainder filled in from reference TRBV12-5 and TRBJ2-3): DARVTQTPRHKVTEMGQEVTMRCQPILGHNTVFWYRQTMMQGLELLAYFRNRAPLDDSGMPKDRFSAEMPDATLATLKIQPSEPRDSAVYFCASAILGLNTDTQYFGPGTRLTVL.

V gene TRBV5-1 combines with J gene TRBJ2-7, with D unclear. Trimming cost V 4 bases and J 3 bases, with 23 bases left between them. CDR1 SGHRS and CDR2 YFSETQ come from the germline V gene. This CDR3 spans 17 amino acids. CDR3 in amino acids: CASSPYTRAPMVYEQYF. The CDR3 bases are TGCGCCAGCAGCCCTTACACACGCGCCCCAATGGTCTACGAGCAGTACTTC.

In its sample, this clonotype was seen many times. The J gene is TRBJ2-3, the V gene TRBV7-3; D is unclear. V lost 4 bases to trimming and J lost 2 bases, with 7 bases between them. The CDR3 is made up of 13 amino acids. Germline loops: CDR1 SGHTA, CDR2 FQGTGA. The CDR3 sequence: CASSYTDTDTQYF. CDR3 bases: TGTGCCAGCAGCTATACGGACACAGATACGCAGTATTTT.

This clonotype has a handful of counts. The CDR3: CASTLHLLGEQFF. CDR3 nucleotide sequence: TGTGCCAGCACCCTCCACCTGTTAGGGGAGCAGTTCTTC. The chain links TRBV2 to TRBJ2-1; D not resolved. CDR1 is SNHLY and CDR2 is FYNNEI in the germline V gene. The germline V and J ends were trimmed by 7 bases and 10 bases, with 17 bases remaining between them. This CDR3 contains 13 residues.

This clonotype was counted between two and nine times. V is TRBV10-3 and J is TRBJ2-7; tentative D call: TRBD1 (5 bases). Germline CDR1 reads ENHRY; CDR2 reads SYGVKD. V was clipped by 3 bases and J by 2 bases, with 8 bases between them. The CDR3 contains 13 residues. CDR3 sequence (DNA): TGTGCCATCAGTGATCAGGGCACCTACGAGCAGTACTTC. Amino acids: CAISDQGTYEQYF.

This clonotype was detected only a few times. V gene TRBV29-1 combines with J gene TRBJ1-1, with D hard to call. V was clipped by 6 bases and J by 4 bases, with 12 bases between them. CDR3 length: 12 amino acids. The germline V gene has CDR1 SQVTM and CDR2 ANQGSEA. CDR3 amino acids: CSVRGEPTEAFF. The DNA of the CDR3 is TGCAGCGTGCGCGGGGAGCCCACTGAAGCTTTCTTT. The full variable domain, with the rest looked up from reference TRBV29-1 and TRBJ1-1, is SAVISQKPSRDICQRGTSLTIQCQVDSQVTMMFWYRQQPGQSLTLIATANQGSEATYESGFVIDKFPISRPNLTFSTLTVSNMSPEDSSIYLCSVRGEPTEAFFGQGTRLTVV.

This chain joins TRBV30 and TRBJ1-5, with D tentatively TRBD1 (5 bases). Looked up from germline, CDR1 is GTSNPN and CDR2 is SVGIG (reference sequence). Trimming pared 2 bases from V and 1 base from J, leaving 12 bases between. The CDR3 sequence is 15 residues long. CDR3 nucleotide sequence: TGTGCCTGGAGTCTAGGGGCAGCCAGCAATCAGCCCCAGCATTTT. The encoded protein is CAWSLGAASNQPQHF.

The chain uses TRBV9 and TRBJ2-2; tentatively, D is TRBD1 (6 bases). The CDR3 length is 15 residues. The V end was cut by 3 bases, the J end by 3 bases, with 12 bases between. The germline gives CDR1 SGDLS, CDR2 YYNGEE. CDR3 protein: CASSDRDTYTGELFF. CDR3 sequence (DNA): TGTGCCAGCAGCGACCGGGACACTTACACCGGGGAGCTGTTTTTT.

Ten or more counts support this clonotype. The chain combines TRBV12-3 or TRBV12-4 with TRBJ2-7; the D gene is possibly TRBD1 (6 bases). Trimming pared 6 bases from V and 1 base from J, leaving 16 bases between. The CDR3 consists of 15 residues. This CDR3 is CASSPRGTPSYEQYF. In DNA form, the CDR3 reads TGTGCCAGCAGCCCGAGGGGGACACCGTCCTACGAGCAGTACTTC.

This clonotype was counted ten times or more. The chain uses TRBV3-1 and TRBJ2-1, with D uncertain. V was clipped by 1 base and J by 2 bases, with 12 bases between them. In germline, CDR1 is LGHDT, CDR2 YNNKEL (reference sequence). The CDR3 has 16 residues. CDR3 amino acids: CASSQGAVFAYNEQFF. In DNA form, the CDR3 reads TGTGCCAGCAGCCAAGGCGCGGTCTTTGCCTACAATGAGCAGTTCTTC.

This chain connects TRBV7-9 to TRBJ2-7; 9 bases match TRBD2. This CDR3 spans 16 amino acids. Germline trimming cut 6 bases from V and 5 bases from J; bases unmatched to any gene: 14. Looked up from germline, CDR1 is SEHNR and CDR2 is FQNEAQ (reference sequence). The CDR3 DNA follows: TGTGCCAGCAGTCAACGTGGAACTAGCGGGTACCACGAGCAGTACTTC. Translating it yields CASSQRGTSGYHEQYF. Full variable domain (missing parts from reference TRBV7-9 and TRBJ2-7): DTGVSQNPRHKITKRGQNVTFRCDPISEHNRLYWYRQTLGQGPEFLTYFQNEAQLEKSRLLSDRFSAERPKGSFSTLEIQRTEQGDSAMYLCASSQRGTSGYHEQYFGPGTRLTVT.

Concerning this clonotype itself: This may stem from a read error, because a much larger clone lies one nucleotide away. Since the CDR3 does not end with the conserved phenylalanine or tryptophan, this likely comes from a read error. As DNA, the CDR3 is TGTGCCAGCACCCCCGGCAGGGGCAGCACAGATACGCAGTATTCT. Its translation: CASTPGRGSTDTQYS. The rearrangement joins TRBV6-1 to TRBJ2-3; TRBD1 might be the D (6 bases). From germline, CDR1 is MNHNS and CDR2 SASEGT. The CDR3 has 15 amino acids. V lost 7 bases to trimming and J lost 0 bases, with 14 bases between them.

This clonotype was recorded at least ten times. The chain employs TRBV27 and TRBJ2-3; the D gene could be TRBD1 or TRBD2 (7 bases each). CDR1 MNHEY and CDR2 SMNVEV come from the germline V gene (reference sequence). CDR3 length: 16 amino acids. Trimming removed 3 bases from V and 8 bases from J, with 21 bases in between. In nucleotides, the CDR3 is TGTGCCAGCAGTTTTCTTGCGGAGGCAGGGGGGGGTACGCAGTATTTT. This sequence encodes CASSFLAEAGGGTQYF.

In its sample, this clonotype was seen a few times. The J gene is TRBJ1-2, the V gene TRBV18, with D perhaps TRBD1 (5 bases). Germline V gene sequence: CDR1 KGHSH, CDR2 LQKENI. V was trimmed by 3 bases and J by 2 bases, leaving 13 bases between them. The CDR3 is made up of 15 amino acids. The DNA of the CDR3 is TGTGCCAGCTCACCTACCGGGACGGGGAACTATGGCTACACCTTC. As protein: CASSPTGTGNYGYTF.

CDR3 DNA sequence: TGTGCCAGCAGTCCGCAAGGGGACTATTTTGATGAGCAGTTCTTC. Its protein is CASSPQGDYFDEQFF. J is TRBJ2-1 and V is TRBV25-1, with 7 bases matching TRBD2. V lost 5 bases to trimming and J lost 8 bases; unmatched junction nucleotides: 12. This CDR3 contains 15 residues. The germline V gene has CDR1 MGHDK and CDR2 SYGVNS.

J is TRBJ2-1 and V is TRBV5-1; 13 positions match TRBD2. The CDR3 length is 14 residues. Unmatched junction bases numbered 5, after V lost 6 bases and J lost 8 bases. Germline V gives CDR1 SGHRS, CDR2 YFSETQ. CDR3 in DNA: TGCGCCAGCACCGGGACTAGCGGGAAGGATGAGCAGTTCTTC. Translated, it gives CASTGTSGKDEQFF.

The chain couples TRBV5-5 to TRBJ2-5; D is possibly TRBD1 or TRBD2 (6 bases each). V shed 3 bases and J shed 5 bases, with 17 bases lying between them. The CDR3 runs to 15 residues. The germline CDR1 and CDR2 sequences are SGHKS and YYEKEE (reference sequence). The CDR3 is CASSSIPGAGETQYF. The CDR3 coding sequence is TGTGCCAGCAGCTCCATTCCGGGGGCCGGGGAGACCCAGTACTTC. Variable domain in full (rest from reference TRBV5-5 and TRBJ2-5): DAGVTQSPTHLIKTRGQQVTLRCSPISGHKSVSWYQQVLGQGPQFIFQYYEKEERGRGNFPDRFSARQFPNYSSELNVNALLLGDSALYLCASSSIPGAGETQYFGPGTRLLVL.

This clonotype was counted between two and nine times. The chain employs TRBV5-1 and TRBJ2-7; the match to TRBD1 covers 9 bases. CDR3 size: 13 residues. Germline CDR1 SGHRS, CDR2 YFSETQ. Trimming cost V 8 bases and J 5 bases; bases outside gene matches: 8. The chain's CDR3 is CASMGQGINEQYF. Here the CDR3 DNA reads TGCGCCAGTATGGGACAGGGAATCAACGAGCAGTACTTC.